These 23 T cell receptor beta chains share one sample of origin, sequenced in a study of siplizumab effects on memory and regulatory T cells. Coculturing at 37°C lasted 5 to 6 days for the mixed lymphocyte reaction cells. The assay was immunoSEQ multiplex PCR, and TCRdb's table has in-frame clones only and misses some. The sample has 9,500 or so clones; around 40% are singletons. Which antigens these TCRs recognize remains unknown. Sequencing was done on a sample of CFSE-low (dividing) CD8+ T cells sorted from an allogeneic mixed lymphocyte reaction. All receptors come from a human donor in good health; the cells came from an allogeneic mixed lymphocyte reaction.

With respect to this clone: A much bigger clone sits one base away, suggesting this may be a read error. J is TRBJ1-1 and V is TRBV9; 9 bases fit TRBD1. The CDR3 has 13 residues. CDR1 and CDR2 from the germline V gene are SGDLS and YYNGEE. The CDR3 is CVSSTGGGTEAFF. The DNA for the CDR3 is TGTGTCAGCAGTACAGGGGGCGGCACTGAAGCTTTCTTT.

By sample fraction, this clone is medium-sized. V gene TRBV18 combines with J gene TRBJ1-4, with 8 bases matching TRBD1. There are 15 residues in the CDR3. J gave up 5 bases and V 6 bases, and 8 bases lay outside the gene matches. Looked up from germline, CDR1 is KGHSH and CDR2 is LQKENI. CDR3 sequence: CASSPLDRVNEKLFF. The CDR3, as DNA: TGTGCCAGCTCGCCCTTGGACAGGGTGAATGAAAAACTGTTTTTT.

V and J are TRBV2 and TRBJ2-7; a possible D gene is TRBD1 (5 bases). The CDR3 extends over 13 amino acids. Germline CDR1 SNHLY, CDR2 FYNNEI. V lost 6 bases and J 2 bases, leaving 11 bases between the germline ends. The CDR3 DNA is TGTGCCAGCAGGTGGGGCCTACCCTACGAGCAGTACTTC. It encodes CASRWGLPYEQYF.

DNA for the CDR3: TGTGCCAGTAGTATTTTGAGCGGCGGGACAGGGGGCGTCGAGCAGTACTTC. It translates to CASSILSGGTGGVEQYF. The chain is built from TRBV19 and TRBJ2-7; 12 bases match TRBD1. The V segment lost 3 bases and the J segment 6 bases; nucleotides outside the gene matches: 12. Germline CDR1 and CDR2: LNHDA and SQIVND (reference sequence). This CDR3 has 17 amino acids.

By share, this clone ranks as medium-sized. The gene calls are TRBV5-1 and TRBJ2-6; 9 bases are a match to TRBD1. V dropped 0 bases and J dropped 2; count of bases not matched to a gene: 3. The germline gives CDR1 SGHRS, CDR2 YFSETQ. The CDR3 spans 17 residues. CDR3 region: CASSLDRQGAGANVLTF. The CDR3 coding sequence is TGCGCCAGCAGCTTGGATAGACAGGGGGCTGGGGCCAACGTCCTGACTTTC.

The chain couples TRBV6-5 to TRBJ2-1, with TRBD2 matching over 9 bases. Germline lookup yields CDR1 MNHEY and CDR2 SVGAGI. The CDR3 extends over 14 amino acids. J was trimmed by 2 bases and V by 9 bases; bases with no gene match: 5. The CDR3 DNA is TGTGCCAGTAATCGACTAGCGGCCTACAATGAGCAGTTCTTC. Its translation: CASNRLAAYNEQFF.

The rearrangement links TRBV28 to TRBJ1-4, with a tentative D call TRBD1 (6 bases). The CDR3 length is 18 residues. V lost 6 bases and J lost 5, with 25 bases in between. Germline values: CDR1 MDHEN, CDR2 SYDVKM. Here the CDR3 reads CASSPPGEGVRGNEKLFF. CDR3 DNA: TGTGCCAGCAGCCCACCCGGGGAGGGGGTAAGGGGAAATGAAAAACTGTTTTTT.

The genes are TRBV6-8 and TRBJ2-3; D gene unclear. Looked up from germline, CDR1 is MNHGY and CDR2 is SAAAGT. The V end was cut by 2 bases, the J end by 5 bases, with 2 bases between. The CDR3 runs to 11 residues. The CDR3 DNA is TGTGCCAGCAGTTACGGAGATACGCAGTATTTT. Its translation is CASSYGDTQYF.

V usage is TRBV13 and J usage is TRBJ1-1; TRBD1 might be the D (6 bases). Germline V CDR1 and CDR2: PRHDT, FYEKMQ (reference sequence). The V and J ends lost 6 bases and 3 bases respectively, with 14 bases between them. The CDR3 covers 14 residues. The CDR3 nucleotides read TGTGCCAGCAGTTGGGGGGCGCAGGACACTGAAGCTTTCTTT. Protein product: CASSWGAQDTEAFF. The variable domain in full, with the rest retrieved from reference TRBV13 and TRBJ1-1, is AAGVIQSPRHLIKEKRETATLKCYPIPRHDTVYWYQQGPGQDPQFLISFYEKMQSDKGSIPDRFSAQQFSDYHSELNMSSLELGDSALYFCASSWGAQDTEAFFGQGTRLTVV.

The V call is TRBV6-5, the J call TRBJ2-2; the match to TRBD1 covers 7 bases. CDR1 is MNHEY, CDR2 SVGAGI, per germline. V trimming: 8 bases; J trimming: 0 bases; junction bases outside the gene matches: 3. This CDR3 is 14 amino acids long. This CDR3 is CASRGTANTGELFF. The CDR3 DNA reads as TGTGCCAGCCGAGGGACAGCGAACACCGGGGAGCTGTTTTTT.

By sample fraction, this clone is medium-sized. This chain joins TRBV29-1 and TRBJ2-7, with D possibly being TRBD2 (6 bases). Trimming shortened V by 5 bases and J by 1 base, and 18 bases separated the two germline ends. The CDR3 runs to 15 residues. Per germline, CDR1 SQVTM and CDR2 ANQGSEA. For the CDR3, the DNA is TGCAGCGTTTTAATAACTAGCTTGGGTTCCTACGAGCAGTACTTC. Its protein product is CSVLITSLGSYEQYF.

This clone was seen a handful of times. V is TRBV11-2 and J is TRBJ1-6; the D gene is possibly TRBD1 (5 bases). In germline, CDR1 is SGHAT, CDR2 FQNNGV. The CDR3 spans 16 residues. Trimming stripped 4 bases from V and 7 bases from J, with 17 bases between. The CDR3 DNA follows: TGTGCCAGCAGCTCAGTACCGGGGGAATGGAATTCACCCCTCCACTTT. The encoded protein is CASSSVPGEWNSPLHF.

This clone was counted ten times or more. Here the CDR3 reads CASSVGGQGVGQPQHF. Written as DNA, the CDR3 is TGTGCCAGCAGCGTGGGGGGACAGGGGGTCGGCCAGCCCCAGCATTTT. V gene TRBV9 combines with J gene TRBJ1-5, with 11 nucleotides matching TRBD1. V gave up 2 bases and J gave up 7 bases; unmatched junction bases: 8. The CDR3 loop spans 16 amino acids. Germline CDR1 and CDR2: SGDLS and YYNGEE.

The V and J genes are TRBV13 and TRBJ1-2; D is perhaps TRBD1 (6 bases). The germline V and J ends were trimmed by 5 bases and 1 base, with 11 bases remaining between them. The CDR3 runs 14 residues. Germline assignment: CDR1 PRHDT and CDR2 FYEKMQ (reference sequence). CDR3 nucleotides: TGTGCCAGCAGCCCGGGACACTTTAACTATGGCTACACCTTC. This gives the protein CASSPGHFNYGYTF.

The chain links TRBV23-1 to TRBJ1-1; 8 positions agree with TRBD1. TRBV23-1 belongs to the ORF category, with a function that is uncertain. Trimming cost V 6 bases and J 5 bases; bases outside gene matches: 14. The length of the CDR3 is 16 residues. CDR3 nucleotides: TGCGCCAGCAGCCAAGATCGGCAGGGGGCTTGGACTGAAGCTTTCTTT. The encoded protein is CASSQDRQGAWTEAFF.

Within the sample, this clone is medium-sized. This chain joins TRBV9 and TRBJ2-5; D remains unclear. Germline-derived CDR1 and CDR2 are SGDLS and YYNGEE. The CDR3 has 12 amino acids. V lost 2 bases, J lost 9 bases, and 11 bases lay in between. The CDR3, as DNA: TGTGCCAGCAGCGTCACGGGTGGGGCCCAGTACTTC. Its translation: CASSVTGGAQYF.

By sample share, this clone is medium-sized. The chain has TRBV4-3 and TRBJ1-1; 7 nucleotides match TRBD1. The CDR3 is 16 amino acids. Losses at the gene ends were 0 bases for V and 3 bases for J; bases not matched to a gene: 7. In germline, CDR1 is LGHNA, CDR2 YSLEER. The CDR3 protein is CASSQDSYRGDTEAFF. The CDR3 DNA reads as TGCGCCAGCAGCCAAGATTCTTACAGGGGAGACACTGAAGCTTTCTTT.

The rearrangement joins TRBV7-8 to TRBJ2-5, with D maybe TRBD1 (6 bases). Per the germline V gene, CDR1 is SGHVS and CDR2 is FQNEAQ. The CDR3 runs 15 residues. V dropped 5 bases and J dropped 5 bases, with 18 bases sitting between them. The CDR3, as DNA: TGTGCCAGCAGCGACAACCGCGGACAGTTGGAGACCCAGTACTTC. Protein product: CASSDNRGQLETQYF. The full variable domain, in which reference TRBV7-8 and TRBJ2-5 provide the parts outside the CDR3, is GAGVSQSPRYKVAKRGQDVALRCDPISGHVSLFWYQQALGQGPEFLTYFQNEAQLDKSGLPSDRFFAERPEGSVSTLKIQRTQQEDSAVYLCASSDNRGQLETQYFGPGTRLLVL.

CDR3 amino acids: CASSTLADTQYF. CDR3 DNA: TGTGCCAGCAGCACTCTAGCGGATACGCAGTATTTT. The rearrangement links TRBV5-6 to TRBJ2-3; D is possibly TRBD2 (6 bases). Trimming shortened V by 4 bases and J by 6 bases, and 9 bases separated the two germline ends. Germline V gene sequence: CDR1 SGHDT, CDR2 YYEEEE. CDR3 length equals 12 residues.

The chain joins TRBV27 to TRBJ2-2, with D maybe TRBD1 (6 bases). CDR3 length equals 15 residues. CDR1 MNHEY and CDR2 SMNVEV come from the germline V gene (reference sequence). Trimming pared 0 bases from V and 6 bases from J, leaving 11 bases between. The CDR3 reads CASSLSQGRSGELFF. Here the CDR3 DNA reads TGTGCCAGCAGTTTATCTCAGGGGCGGTCCGGGGAGCTGTTTTTT.

The CDR3 nucleotides are TGCGCCAGCAGTCCCGGGACAGTAGCCTACGAGCAGTACTTC. Protein: CASSPGTVAYEQYF. The V call is TRBV10-1, the J call TRBJ2-7, with 7 bases aligning to TRBD1. Germline-derived CDR1 and CDR2 are WNHNN and SYGVQD (reference sequence). The CDR3 has 14 amino acids. The J segment lost 2 bases and the V segment lost 5 bases, leaving 6 bases of the junction unmatched.

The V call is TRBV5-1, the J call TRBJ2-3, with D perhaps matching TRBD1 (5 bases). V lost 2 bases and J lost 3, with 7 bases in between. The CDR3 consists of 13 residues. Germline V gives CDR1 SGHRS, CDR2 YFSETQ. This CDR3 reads CASSLTGTDTQYF. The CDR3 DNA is TGCGCCAGCAGCTTAACAGGTACAGATACGCAGTATTTT.

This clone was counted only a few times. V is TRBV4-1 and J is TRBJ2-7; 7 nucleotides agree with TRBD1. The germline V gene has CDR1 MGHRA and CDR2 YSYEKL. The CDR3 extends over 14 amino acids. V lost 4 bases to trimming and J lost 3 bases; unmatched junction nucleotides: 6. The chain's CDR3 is CASSPGQTSYEQYF. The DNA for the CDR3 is TGCGCCAGCAGCCCGGGACAGACAAGCTACGAGCAGTACTTC.